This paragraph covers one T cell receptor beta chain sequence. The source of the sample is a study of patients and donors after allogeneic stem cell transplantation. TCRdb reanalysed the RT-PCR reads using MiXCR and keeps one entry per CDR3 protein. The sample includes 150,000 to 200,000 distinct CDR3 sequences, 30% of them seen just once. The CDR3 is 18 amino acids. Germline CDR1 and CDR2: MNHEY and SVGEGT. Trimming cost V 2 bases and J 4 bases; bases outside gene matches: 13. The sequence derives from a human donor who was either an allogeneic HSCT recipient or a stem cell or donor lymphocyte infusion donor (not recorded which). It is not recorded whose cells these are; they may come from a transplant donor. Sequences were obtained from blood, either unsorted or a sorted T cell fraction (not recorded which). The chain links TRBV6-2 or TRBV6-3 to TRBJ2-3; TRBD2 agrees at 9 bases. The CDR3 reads CASSYTQRLAARSDTQYF. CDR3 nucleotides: TGTGCCAGCAGTTACACACAAAGACTAGCGGCGAGGTCAGATACGCAGTATTTT.